These 15 T cell receptor beta chains came from one sample sequenced in a study of blood T cell repertoires in COVID-19. TCRdb keeps only in-frame clones here, not all; method: immunoSEQ multiplex PCR. The table records 35,000 to 45,000 clones, roughly 80% of them present only once. Sample: peripheral blood. The source is a human donor in a cohort sampled during active COVID-19.

This clone was recorded only once. J is TRBJ2-1 and V is TRBV28; 8 bases map to TRBD2. This CDR3 region has 14 residues. Trimming took 5 bases from V and 8 from J; bases not matched to a gene: 8. Germline CDR1 MDHEN, CDR2 SYDVKM. The CDR3 is CASSNKRGRHEQFF. DNA of the CDR3: TGTGCCAGCAGTAACAAACGCGGGAGGCATGAGCAGTTCTTC.

The CDR3 DNA reads as TGTGCCAGCAGCTTAGACAGGGACTCCTACGAGCAGTACTTC. Protein product: CASSLDRDSYEQYF. The chain has TRBV7-7 and TRBJ2-7; TRBD1 is a possible D gene (6 bases). Germline V gene sequence: CDR1 SSHAT, CDR2 FNYEAQ (reference sequence). The CDR3 totals 14 residues. Trimming removed 1 base at V and 0 bases at J, with 7 bases between.

The rearrangement uses TRBV6-5 and TRBJ2-3; D gene ambiguous. Trimming took off 0 bases at V and 2 bases at J, with 9 bases between the two ends. CDR3 length: 15 residues. Germline CDR1 reads MNHEY; CDR2 reads SVGAGI. As DNA, the CDR3 is TGTGCCAGCAGTTACTCGACACTTTTCACAGATACGCAGTATTTT. Amino acid sequence: CASSYSTLFTDTQYF.

The chain has TRBV7-9 and TRBJ1-2; 10 positions match TRBD1. The V gene's germline CDR1 is SEHNR and CDR2 FQNEAQ (reference sequence). V lost 2 bases, J lost 8 bases, and 5 bases stayed unmatched. This CDR3 region has 14 residues. The DNA for the CDR3 is TGTGCCAGCAGCTTATCCGGGACAGGGGAGGGCTACACCTTC. Translating gives CASSLSGTGEGYTF.

The J gene is TRBJ2-7, the V gene TRBV19; D is perhaps TRBD1 (5 bases). With 1 base removed from V and 2 bases from J, the gap between germline ends came to 12 bases. CDR1 and CDR2 (germline): LNHDA, SQIVND (reference sequence). This CDR3 comprises 15 residues. The CDR3 DNA reads TGTGCCAGTAGTATAGTAACAACAGGTACCTACGAGCAGTACTTC. Residues: CASSIVTTGTYEQYF.

The rearrangement links TRBV6-6 to TRBJ1-3; 8 bases map to TRBD1. Germline lookup yields CDR1 MNHNY and CDR2 SVGAGI (reference sequence). The CDR3 runs 15 residues. J gave up 4 bases and V 2 bases, and 4 bases lay outside the gene matches. CDR3 protein: CASSYTGGGGNTIYF. The CDR3 DNA is TGTGCCAGCAGTTACACAGGGGGAGGAGGAAACACCATATATTTT.

This rearrangement joins TRBV6-5 to TRBJ2-7, with 9 bases matching TRBD2. V lost 4 bases, J lost 5 bases, and 9 bases stayed unmatched. Germline CDR1 MNHEY, CDR2 SVGAGI. The CDR3 covers 15 residues. The CDR3, as DNA: TGTGCCAGCAGTTCCCATAGCGGGAGCTGGAACGAGCAGTACTTC. This gives the protein CASSSHSGSWNEQYF.

The V and J genes are TRBV28 and TRBJ2-3; a possible D gene is TRBD2 (5 bases). The germline gives CDR1 MDHEN, CDR2 SYDVKM. Trimming cost V 6 bases and J 4 bases, with 11 bases left between them. The CDR3 loop spans 13 amino acids. CDR3 in DNA: TGTGCCAGCAGGTTGGAGGTCGCAGATACGCAGTATTTT. Protein: CASRLEVADTQYF.

This sequence joins TRBV11-2 and TRBJ2-4; TRBD1 agrees at 9 bases. The germline V gene has CDR1 SGHAT and CDR2 FQNNGV. J gave up 3 bases and V 3 bases, and 0 bases lay outside the gene matches. The CDR3 sequence is 14 residues long. The CDR3, as DNA: TGTGCCAGCAGCTTGACAGGGGGCAAAAACATTCAGTACTTC. Protein product: CASSLTGGKNIQYF. Filled out from reference TRBV11-2 and TRBJ2-4, the complete variable domain reads EAGVAQSPRYKIIEKRQSVAFWCNPISGHATLYWYQQILGQGPKLLIQFQNNGVVDDSQLPKDRFSAERLKGVDSTLKIQPAKLEDSAVYLCASSLTGGKNIQYFGAGTRLSVL.

The chain is built from TRBV30 and TRBJ1-1; the D is unclear. With 8 bases removed from V and 1 base from J, the gap between germline ends came to 8 bases. Germline CDR1 is GTSNPN and CDR2 is SVGIG (reference sequence). The CDR3 contains 11 residues. CDR3 bases: TGTGCCGGGGAGCGGAACACTGAAGCTTTCTTT. Its translation is CAGERNTEAFF.

The chain carries TRBV2 and TRBJ2-2; TRBD1 matches at 9 bases. The CDR3 contains 11 residues. Germline V gene lookup returns CDR1 SNHLY and CDR2 FYNNEI. V dropped 6 bases and J dropped 13; count of bases not matched to a gene: 3. The CDR3 is CASREDRGLFF. The CDR3 bases are TGTGCCAGCAGGGAGGACAGGGGGCTGTTTTTT.

This rearrangement joins TRBV28 to TRBJ1-6; D unresolved. The CDR3 extends over 12 amino acids. The V end lost 1 base, the J end lost 9 bases, and 4 bases lay between the germline ends. CDR1 is MDHEN and CDR2 is SYDVKM in the germline V gene. The CDR3 DNA sequence: TGTGCCAGCAGTTTATCAGGTTCACCCCTCCACTTT. Amino acids: CASSLSGSPLHF.

J is TRBJ2-3 and V is TRBV4-1, with 9 bases matching TRBD1. The CDR3 covers 14 residues. V dropped 10 bases and J dropped 2; count of bases not matched to a gene: 7. Per the germline V gene, CDR1 is MGHRA and CDR2 is YSYEKL. CDR3 sequence reads: CATNRDRATDTQYF. DNA for the CDR3: TGCGCCACGAACCGGGACAGGGCCACAGATACGCAGTATTTT.

CDR3 sequence reads: CASSDGSGNYGYTF. CDR3 nucleotide sequence: TGTGCCAGCAGTGATGGTTCGGGGAACTATGGCTACACCTTC. This chain links TRBV6-1 with TRBJ1-2; D is uncertain. Per the germline V gene, CDR1 is MNHNS and CDR2 is SASEGT. The length of the CDR3 is 14 residues. The V and J ends lost 3 bases and 2 bases respectively, with 10 bases between them.

This clone was detected only a few times. J is TRBJ2-3 and V is TRBV15; D unresolved. V lost 1 base to trimming and J lost 3 bases, with 14 bases between them. Germline assignment: CDR1 LNHNV and CDR2 YYDKDF (reference sequence). The CDR3 runs to 16 residues. CDR3 residues: CATSRAPEWATDTQYF. The CDR3, as DNA: TGTGCCACCAGCAGAGCCCCTGAGTGGGCTACAGATACGCAGTATTTT. Using reference TRBV15 and TRBJ2-3 for the parts outside the CDR3, the full variable domain is DAMVIQNPRYQVTQFGKPVTLSCSQTLNHNVMYWYQQKSSQAPKLLFHYYDKDFNNEADTPDNFQSRRPNTSFCFLDIRSPGLGDTAMYLCATSRAPEWATDTQYFGPGTRLTVL.